Below are 12 T cell receptor beta chains sequenced from a single sample in a study of blood T cell repertoires in COVID-19. The assay was immunoSEQ multiplex PCR, and TCRdb's table has in-frame clones only and misses some. The sample yields 110,000 to 150,000 clones, 85% to 90% seen once. The sample was peripheral blood. The receptors derive from a middle-aged man with active or convalescent COVID-19.

The genes are TRBV14 and TRBJ2-7; D is uncertain. Deletions cut 4 bases from V and 3 bases from J, with 22 bases between. The CDR3 is made up of 17 amino acids. Germline loops: CDR1 SGHDN, CDR2 FVKESK. The CDR3 DNA reads as TGTGCCAGCAGCCCCCGGCCCCATTCGAGGATTGGCTACGAGCAGTACTTC. Translating gives CASSPRPHSRIGYEQYF. The full variable domain, in which reference TRBV14 and TRBJ2-7 provide the parts outside the CDR3, is EAGVTQFPSHSVIEKGQTVTLRCDPISGHDNLYWYRRVMGKEIKFLLHFVKESKQDESGMPNNRFLAERTGGTYSTLKVQPAELEDSGVYFCASSPRPHSRIGYEQYFGPGTRLTVT.

The V call is TRBV11-2, the J call TRBJ2-5; D is possibly TRBD2 (5 bases). Per the germline V gene, CDR1 is SGHAT and CDR2 is FQNNGV. The CDR3 has 13 residues. The germline V and J ends were trimmed by 5 bases and 7 bases, with 14 bases remaining between them. The CDR3, as DNA: TGTGCCAGCAGCCCCTTTGACGCGGGGACCCAGTACTTC. It translates to CASSPFDAGTQYF.

The chain employs TRBV19 and TRBJ2-7; D not certain. Germline CDR1 is LNHDA and CDR2 is SQIVND (reference sequence). This CDR3 is built from 12 residues. V was trimmed by 3 bases and J by 6 bases, leaving 9 bases between them. The CDR3 reads CASSMPPGEQYF. As DNA, the CDR3 is TGTGCCAGTAGTATGCCCCCGGGCGAGCAGTACTTC.

This clone was seen a handful of times. This chain connects TRBV2 to TRBJ1-2; D is possibly TRBD1 (5 bases). The CDR3 totals 13 residues. Germline V gene sequence: CDR1 SNHLY, CDR2 FYNNEI. Trimming shortened V by 1 base and J by 5 bases, and 8 bases separated the two germline ends. The CDR3 spells CASSEEGNYGYTF. The CDR3 DNA is TGTGCCAGCAGTGAAGAGGGGAATTATGGCTACACCTTC.

In this sample, this clone turned up once. The V call is TRBV9, the J call TRBJ2-1; perhaps TRBD2 as D (5 bases). CDR1 is SGDLS and CDR2 is YYNGEE in the germline V gene. The CDR3 totals 16 residues. V was shortened by 3 bases and J by 5 bases, with 18 bases between the two germline ends. The CDR3 DNA reads TGTGCCAGCAGCGGACACGGGAAGGGAATTAACAATGAGCAGTTCTTC. Encoded protein: CASSGHGKGINNEQFF.

The rearrangement uses TRBV28 and TRBJ2-1, with a weak D call TRBD1 (6 bases). Germline V lookup: CDR1 MDHEN, CDR2 SYDVKM. The CDR3 extends over 16 amino acids. V lost 5 bases and J lost 12, with 26 bases in between. CDR3: CASSPPPPQGLGGQFF. CDR3 in DNA: TGTGCCAGCAGTCCACCACCCCCACAGGGTCTAGGAGGGCAGTTCTTC.

The count of this clone is one. V gene TRBV6-6 combines with J gene TRBJ2-1; D not certain. Trimming cost V 2 bases and J 8 bases, with 16 bases left between them. This CDR3 comprises 15 residues. Germline V gives CDR1 MNHNY, CDR2 SVGAGI (reference sequence). The CDR3 sequence is CASSYEGRSSYEQFF. CDR3 DNA sequence: TGTGCCAGCAGTTACGAAGGAAGGAGTTCCTATGAGCAGTTCTTC.

This sequence joins TRBV28 and TRBJ1-1, with D possibly TRBD1 on 5 matching bases. The V gene lost 9 bases and the J gene lost 4 bases, with 15 bases spanning the gap. CDR3 length: 13 amino acids. The V gene's germline CDR1 is MDHEN and CDR2 SYDVKM. In DNA, the CDR3 is TGTGCCAGTCGCAAGACGGGGGTCACTGAAGCTTTCTTT. Protein product: CASRKTGVTEAFF.

The rearrangement links TRBV24-1 to TRBJ2-5; the D is unclear. Trimming shortened V by 4 bases and J by 3 bases, and 14 bases separated the two germline ends. This CDR3 has 15 amino acids. CDR1 and CDR2 (germline): KGHDR, SFDVKD. This CDR3 reads CATSDARNLEETQYF. CDR3 nucleotide sequence: TGTGCCACCAGTGACGCAAGGAACCTAGAAGAGACCCAGTACTTC.

The V and J genes are TRBV4-1 and TRBJ2-1; D uncertain. Trimming cost V 3 bases and J 6 bases, with 6 bases left between them. The germline V gene has CDR1 MGHRA and CDR2 YSYEKL. The CDR3 runs 12 residues. CDR3 sequence (DNA): TGCGCCAGCAGCCACTCGGGCAATGAGCAGTTCTTC. It specifies CASSHSGNEQFF.

The chain uses TRBV6-5 and TRBJ1-1, with D possibly TRBD1 on 5 matching bases. V gave up 4 bases and J gave up 5 bases, with 14 bases separating them. The CDR3 consists of 14 residues. Germline CDR1 MNHEY, CDR2 SVGAGI. The CDR3 DNA reads as TGTGCCAGCAGTTCGGTGGGGGGGGGAACTGAAGCTTTCTTT. This gives the protein CASSSVGGGTEAFF.

The V gene is TRBV5-5, the J gene TRBJ1-4; the D is unclear. This CDR3 is built from 14 residues. Germline V gives CDR1 SGHKS, CDR2 YYEKEE (reference sequence). With 0 bases removed from V and 8 bases from J, the gap between germline ends came to 11 bases. The CDR3 DNA reads as TGTGCCAGCAGCTTGGTCGGAGGTGACGAAAAACTGTTTTTT. Amino acids: CASSLVGGDEKLFF.